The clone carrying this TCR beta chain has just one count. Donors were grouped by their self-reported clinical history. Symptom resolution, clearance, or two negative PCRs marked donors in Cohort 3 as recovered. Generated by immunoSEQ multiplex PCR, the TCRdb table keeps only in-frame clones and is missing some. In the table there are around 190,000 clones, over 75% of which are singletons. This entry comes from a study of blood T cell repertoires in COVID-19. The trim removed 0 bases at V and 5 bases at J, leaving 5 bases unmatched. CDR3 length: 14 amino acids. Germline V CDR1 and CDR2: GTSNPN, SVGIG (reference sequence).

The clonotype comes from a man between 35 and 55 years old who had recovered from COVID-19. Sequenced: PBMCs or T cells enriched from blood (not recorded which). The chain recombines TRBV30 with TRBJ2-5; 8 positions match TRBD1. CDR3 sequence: CAWSVDRDRETQYF. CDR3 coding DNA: TGTGCCTGGAGTGTAGACAGGGACAGGGAGACCCAGTACTTC.